Below are 8 T cell receptor beta chains sequenced from a single sample in a study of shared clonotypes between healthy human individuals. Selected positively for CCR7 and CD45RO-negative, naive CD8 cells excluded terminally differentiated effector memory CD45RA+ cells. Libraries were prepared by immunoSEQ multiplex PCR; TCRdb keeps only in-frame clonotypes and omits some of them. The data contain some 1,900,000 clones, roughly 95% of them singletons. Sequences were obtained from naive CD8+ T cells sorted from blood. These receptors came from a young man in good health.

V is TRBV4-3 and J is TRBJ2-1, with unresolved D. With 4 bases removed from V and 6 bases from J, the gap between germline ends came to 13 bases. CDR1 and CDR2 from the germline V gene are LGHNA and YSLEER. CDR3 size: 14 residues. The CDR3, as DNA: TGCGCCAGCAGCCCGGGTCCTGGGTCCAATGAGCAGTTCTTC. This codes for CASSPGPGSNEQFF.

J is TRBJ2-7 and V is TRBV9, with D unclear. This CDR3 region has 13 residues. Germline V CDR1 and CDR2: SGDLS, YYNGEE. V was pared by 4 bases and J by 1 base, with 9 bases between. CDR3: CASSYRPSYEQYF. CDR3 DNA: TGTGCCAGCAGCTATAGGCCTTCCTACGAGCAGTACTTC.

The chain joins TRBV27 to TRBJ2-1; no clear D gene. This CDR3 is built from 14 residues. V was cut by 6 bases and J by 5 bases, with 14 bases left in between. Germline assignment: CDR1 MNHEY and CDR2 SMNVEV (reference sequence). CDR3 nucleotide sequence: TGTGCCAGCAGGCTGGGCCTAATGCACAATGAGCAGTTCTTC. It translates to CASRLGLMHNEQFF.

The chain is built from TRBV29-1 and TRBJ2-1; D not certain. CDR1 SQVTM and CDR2 ANQGSEA come from the germline V gene. Trimming removed 1 base at V and 3 bases at J, with 16 bases between. CDR3 size: 16 residues. In DNA form, the CDR3 reads TGCAGCGTTGAAGGTATTGACACACGCCACTACAATGAGCAGTTCTTC. This gives the protein CSVEGIDTRHYNEQFF.

V is TRBV12-1 and J is TRBJ2-7; the listed D gene, TRBD1, was not tested against the DNA. TRBV12-1 is shown as a pseudogene. The CDR3 is 15 residues long. The CDR3 bases are TGTGCCAGCAGCCCTCCCAAGGGGCGCACCTACGAGCAGTACTTC. Translated, it gives CASSPPKGRTYEQYF.

V gene TRBV2 combines with J gene TRBJ1-1; tentative D call: TRBD1 (5 bases). The germline V gene encodes CDR1 SNHLY and CDR2 FYNNEI. V lost 1 base to trimming and J lost 4 bases, with 10 bases between them. This CDR3 is 14 amino acids long. Here the CDR3 DNA reads TGTGCCAGCAGTGAAGGGGGCTGGGGCACTGAAGCTTTCTTT. Its translation: CASSEGGWGTEAFF. Full variable domain (rest looked up from reference TRBV2 and TRBJ1-1): EPEVTQTPSHQVTQMGQEVILRCVPISNHLYFYWYRQILGQKVEFLVSFYNNEISEKSEIFDDQFSVERPDGSNFTLKIRSTKLEDSAMYFCASSEGGWGTEAFFGQGTRLTVV.

With respect to this clone: A junction end diverges from the germline sequence, so it may reflect a read error. This chain joins TRBV7-7 and TRBJ2-7, with 11 bases aligning to TRBD1. The CDR3 length is 14 residues. CDR1 SSHAT and CDR2 FNYEAQ come from the germline V gene (reference sequence). CDR3 in DNA: TGTGCTAGCAGTGACCCGGGACAGGGGGGCGAGCAGTACTTC. This sequence encodes CASSDPGQGGEQYF.

The chain employs TRBV14 and TRBJ2-1; D is uncertain. The ends were cut back, 0 bases at V and 7 bases at J, with 10 bases in the middle. The germline V gene encodes CDR1 SGHDN and CDR2 FVKESK. The CDR3 loop spans 14 amino acids. As DNA, the CDR3 is TGTGCCAGCAGCCAAGATTTAGGGTGGAATGAGCAGTTCTTC. Translated: CASSQDLGWNEQFF.